Listed below are T cell receptor beta chains from one sample, sequenced in a study of radiotherapy plus CTLA-4 blockade in lung cancer. Clones were sequenced by immunoSEQ multiplex PCR, and TCRdb holds only the in-frame ones, with some missing. The sample contains some 51,000 clones, 65% to 80% of which appear only once. Sequenced here: peripheral blood, sampled from a patient treated with radiotherapy plus ipilimumab. These receptors all come from a human donor with non-small cell lung cancer whose response to radiotherapy plus ipilimumab could not be evaluated. The CDR3 runs from the conserved cysteine through the conserved F or W. A D gene is named only where the DNA matches it firmly. Some rows mark clone size as missing; the rest say once, few, many or name a class of expanded clone.

clone_size j_call cdr3_length v_call d_call cdr3_aa cdr3_nt
NA TRBJ2-1 12 TRBV7-2 NA CASRLLGDEQFF TGTGCCAGCAGACTACTGGGAGATGAGCAGTTCTTC
few TRBJ1-2 16 TRBV25-1 NA CASSAPGTGDTYGYTF TGTGCCAGCAGTGCCCCCGGGACGGGAGATACCTATGGCTACACCTTC
NA TRBJ2-3 12 TRBV30 NA CAWSSGAGTQYF TGTGCCTGGAGTTCAGGGGCCGGTACGCAGTATTTT
NA TRBJ2-5 11 TRBV29-1 NA CSGRGRETQYF TGCAGCGGCAGGGGGAGGGAGACCCAGTACTTC
NA TRBJ1-2 15 TRBV19 TRBD1 CASSIRTGTNYGYTF TGTGCCAGTAGTATTCGGACAGGGACCAACTATGGCTACACCTTC
NA TRBJ2-1 17 TRBV7-2 TRBD1 CASSFKANRGLYNEQFF TGTGCCAGCAGCTTCAAAGCAAACAGGGGCCTATACAATGAGCAGTTCTTC
once TRBJ1-5 15 TRBV18 NA CASSPPGPSNQPQHF TGTGCCAGCTCACCCCCAGGGCCTAGCAATCAGCCCCAGCATTTT
once TRBJ2-2 15 TRBV5-4 TRBD2 CASSLGRGYTGELFF TGTGCCAGCAGCCTTGGGAGGGGTTACACCGGGGAGCTGTTTTTT
NA TRBJ2-5 15 TRBV6-1 NA CASSERTMVQGTQYF TGTGCCAGCAGTGAACGGACAATGGTCCAGGGGACCCAGTACTTC
NA TRBJ1-2 13 TRBV7-3 NA CASSLTREGGYTF TGTGCCAGCAGCTTAACGCGGGAGGGGGGGTACACCTTC
NA TRBJ2-3 15 TRBV29-1 TRBD1 CSVEDLRTGADTQYF TGCAGCGTTGAAGATCTAAGGACAGGGGCCGATACGCAGTATTTT
few TRBJ1-3 13 TRBV4-3 NA CASSGRLGNTIYF TGCGCCAGCAGCGGGAGGCTCGGAAACACCATATATTTT
NA TRBJ1-3 19 TRBV5-1 TRBD1 CASSPRQGGGSDSGNTIYF TGCGCCAGCAGCCCCCGACAGGGAGGCGGATCTGACTCTGGAAACACCATATATTTT
NA TRBJ2-5 9 TRBV20-1 NA CSATETQYF TGCAGTGCCACTGAGACCCAGTACTTC
few TRBJ2-7 15 TRBV2 TRBD2 CASSLTSGVNYEQYF TGTGCCAGCAGCTTGACTAGCGGGGTTAACTACGAGCAGTACTTC
few TRBJ2-7 15 TRBV28 TRBD2 CASSSPGRVTYEQYF TGTGCCAGCAGTTCGCCAGGGAGGGTGACCTACGAGCAGTACTTC
NA TRBJ2-5 13 TRBV28 NA CAVWGGYQEAQYF TGTGCCGTTTGGGGGGGCTACCAAGAGGCCCAGTACTTC
NA TRBJ2-1 11 TRBV7-2 TRBD1 CASSFDRGAFF TGTGCCAGCAGCTTCGACAGGGGGGCGTTCTTC
NA TRBJ1-1 14 TRBV5-1 NA CASSFKEGNTEAFF TGCGCCAGCAGCTTCAAGGAGGGGAACACTGAAGCTTTCTTT
few TRBJ1-3 16 TRBV18 TRBD1 CASSPQGQGMVYTIYF TGTGCCAGCTCACCACAGGGACAGGGAATGGTGTACACCATATATTTT
NA TRBJ1-2 14 TRBV6-5 NA CASRLTQVNYGYTF TGTGCCAGCAGACTAACACAGGTTAATTATGGCTACACCTTC
NA TRBJ2-5 13 TRBV28 TRBD1 CASSAGGRETQYF TGTGCCAGCAGTGCAGGGGGCAGGGAGACCCAGTACTTC
NA TRBJ2-2 14 TRBV7-2 NA CASSLTQGAGELFF TGTGCCAGCAGCTTAACCCAAGGGGCCGGGGAGCTGTTTTTT
NA TRBJ1-6 14 TRBV28 NA CASSLGQNNSPLHF TGTGCCAGCAGTTTAGGGCAGAATAATTCACCCCTCCACTTT
NA TRBJ2-3 14 TRBV5-4 TRBD2 CASSTGLASDTQYF TGTGCCAGCAGCACGGGACTAGCATCCGATACGCAGTATTTT
NA TRBJ1-4 15 TRBV4-2 NA CASSQVGGTPEKLFF TGTGCCAGCAGCCAAGTTGGGGGGACCCCTGAAAAACTGTTTTTT
once TRBJ2-5 15 TRBV5-1 NA CASSYYGGNGETQYF TGCGCCAGCAGCTACTATGGGGGGAACGGGGAGACCCAGTACTTC
NA TRBJ2-5 12 TRBV5-3 NA CASYFLPETQYF TGTGCCAGTTACTTCCTCCCAGAGACCCAGTACTTC
NA TRBJ2-4 16 TRBV6-6 TRBD2 CASSYSAGVAKNIQYF TGTGCCAGCAGTTACTCGGCGGGGGTAGCCAAAAACATTCAGTACTTC
NA TRBJ2-2 16 TRBV6-6 NA CASSYSYRSITGELFF TGTGCCAGCAGTTACTCGTACAGGTCGATCACCGGGGAGCTGTTTTTT
NA TRBJ2-3 14 TRBV7-9 TRBD1 CASSLSRGQDTQYF TGTGCCAGCAGCTTAAGCAGGGGGCAAGATACGCAGTATTTT
NA TRBJ2-7 15 TRBV11-2 TRBD2 CASSQGSLAGYEQYF TGTGCCAGCAGCCAGGGGAGTCTAGCGGGGTACGAGCAGTACTTC
NA TRBJ2-1 17 TRBV7-2 TRBD2 CASTGASGRPSGDEQFF TGTGCCAGCACCGGGGCTAGCGGGAGGCCCTCTGGGGATGAGCAGTTCTTC
NA TRBJ2-3 15 TRBV25-1 TRBD2 CASSELDGGASGQYF TGTGCCAGCAGTGAATTAGACGGGGGGGCCTCGGGGCAGTATTTT
few TRBJ1-4 13 TRBV5-1 NA CASSATGLGKLFF TGCGCCAGCAGCGCAACAGGGCTTGGAAAACTGTTTTTT
NA TRBJ1-2 19 TRBV4-1 TRBD1 CASSQDAPLRTGFLGGYTF TGCGCCAGCAGCCAGGATGCCCCCTTAAGGACAGGGTTTTTGGGAGGCTACACCTTC
once TRBJ2-7 14 TRBV30 TRBD2 CAWIRAGGLYEQYF TGTGCCTGGATTAGAGCGGGAGGCCTCTACGAGCAGTACTTC
NA TRBJ2-7 13 TRBV7-8 TRBD1 CASSTRTGYEQYF TGTGCCAGCAGCACCCGGACAGGGTACGAGCAGTACTTC
NA TRBJ1-1 13 TRBV18 NA CASSSGMNTEAFF TGTGCCAGCTCCTCAGGAATGAACACTGAAGCTTTCTTT
few TRBJ1-1 16 TRBV9 TRBD1 CASSLRSGQGNTEAFF TGTGCCAGCAGCCTACGATCGGGACAGGGGAACACTGAAGCTTTCTTT
NA TRBJ2-3 16 TRBV15 TRBD2 CATSSGGGRTTDTQYF TGTGCCACCAGCAGCGGGGGGGGTCGAACCACAGATACGCAGTATTTT
NA TRBJ2-5 14 TRBV7-3 TRBD1 CASSSAGTGETQYF TGTGCCAGCAGCTCCGCCGGGACAGGGGAGACCCAGTACTTC
NA TRBJ2-5 14 TRBV25-1 TRBD2 CASSETSVWETQYF TGTGCCAGCAGTGAAACTAGCGTTTGGGAGACCCAGTACTTC
NA TRBJ2-1 15 TRBV9 TRBD2 CASSVGTSSYNEQFF TGTGCCAGCAGCGTAGGGACTAGTTCATACAATGAGCAGTTCTTC
NA TRBJ1-2 16 TRBV7-2 NA CASSLEARGTFYGYTF TGTGCCAGCAGCTTAGAAGCTCGAGGCACCTTCTATGGCTACACCTTC
NA TRBJ1-4 15 TRBV27 NA CASSPGGTRGEKLFF TGTGCCAGCAGTCCCGGAGGAACCCGAGGAGAAAAACTGTTTTTT
once TRBJ1-1 16 TRBV5-5 TRBD1 CASSLRQGTLNTEAFF TGTGCCAGCAGCCTACGACAGGGAACATTGAACACTGAAGCTTTCTTT
once TRBJ1-5 14 TRBV7-2 TRBD1 CASSLVQGDQPQHF TGTGCCAGCAGCTTAGTTCAGGGGGATCAGCCCCAGCATTTT
NA TRBJ1-1 15 TRBV6-5 NA CASSYSGQLNTEAFF TGTGCCAGCAGTTACTCCGGACAGCTGAACACTGAAGCTTTCTTT
NA TRBJ2-7 16 TRBV6-1 NA CASSDPPDRNSYEQYF TGTGCCAGCAGTGACCCCCCCGACAGGAACTCCTACGAGCAGTACTTC
NA TRBJ2-3 15 TRBV9 TRBD2 CASSVQAGGQDTQYF TGTGCCAGCAGCGTACAAGCGGGGGGGCAAGATACGCAGTATTTT
NA TRBJ1-1 12 TRBV2 NA CASRGQNTEAFF TGTGCCAGCAGAGGACAGAACACTGAAGCTTTCTTT